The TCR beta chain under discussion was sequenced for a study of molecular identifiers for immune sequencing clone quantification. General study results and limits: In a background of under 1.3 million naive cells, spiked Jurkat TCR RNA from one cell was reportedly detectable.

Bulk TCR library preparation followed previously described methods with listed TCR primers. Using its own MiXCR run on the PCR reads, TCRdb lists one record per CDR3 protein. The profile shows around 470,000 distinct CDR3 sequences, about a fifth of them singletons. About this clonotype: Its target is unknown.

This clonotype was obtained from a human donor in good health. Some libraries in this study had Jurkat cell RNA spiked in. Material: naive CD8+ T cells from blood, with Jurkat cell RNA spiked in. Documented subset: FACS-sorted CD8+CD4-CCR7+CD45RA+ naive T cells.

CDR3: CASSELAGGRSDTQYF. As DNA, the CDR3 is TGTGCCAGCAGCGAACTAGCGGGAGGGCGATCAGATACGCAGTATTTT. This chain connects TRBV14 to TRBJ2-3, with TRBD2 matching over 13 bases. The CDR3 loop spans 16 amino acids. Trimming cost V 5 bases and J 4 bases; bases outside gene matches: 6. Germline V gives CDR1 SGHDN, CDR2 FVKESK.